This record covers a single TCR beta chain. These data are taken from a study of T cell changes during pregnancy in multiple sclerosis. This CDR3 is built from 15 residues. V was cut by 1 base and J by 1 base, with 10 bases left in between. Germline V gene data show CDR1 as SGHNT and CDR2 as YYREEE (reference sequence). Repertoires were generated with immunoSEQ multiplex PCR, while TCRdb's copy carries only in-frame clones and drops some. This table has roughly 25,000 clones, approximately 90% appearing once. The TCR originated in a female donor in good health, enrolled as a control in a pregnancy study. Specimen: CD4+ T cells from peripheral blood mononuclear cells, collected in the first trimester of pregnancy. This chain uses TRBV5-4 with TRBJ2-3; D unresolved. The CDR3 DNA is TGTGCCAGCAGCTTGCGAACTGTCGGCACAGATACGCAGTATTTT. It codes for CASSLRTVGTDTQYF.